This T cell receptor (beta chain) was observed in a study of glioma-infiltrating T cells after dendritic cell vaccination. TCRdb's copy holds only in-frame clones and misses some; the assay was immunoSEQ multiplex PCR. Among about 92,000 clones listed, approximately 84% were seen once. This CDR3 is built from 22 residues. The chain employs TRBV21-1 and TRBJ2-2; TRBD2, the table's D call, lacks a check against the DNA. TRBV21-1 is reported as a pseudogene. The sequencing used blood, collected before dendritic cell vaccination. The TCR comes from a human donor with glioblastoma. The CDR3 spells CASSKEQASGSAPTENTGELFF. The CDR3 DNA reads TGTGCCAGCAGCAAAGAGCAGGCTAGCGGGAGCGCCCCGACGGAAAACACCGGGGAGCTGTTTTTT.